A single sample is the source of the 8 T cell receptor beta chains below, sequenced in a study of graft-versus-host responses after intestinal transplantation. Here immunoSEQ multiplex PCR was the method, and the copy in TCRdb shows in-frame clones only, minus some. The sample has roughly 120,000 clones, about 94% seen once. These receptors lack a known antigen. Sequences were derived from unstimulated CD8+ T cells sorted from spleen or lymph node cells, sampled before intestinal transplant. These receptors were taken from a human donor who received an intestinal transplant.

V gene TRBV7-9 combines with J gene TRBJ2-1; maybe TRBD2 (6 bases). The CDR3 runs 16 residues. V lost 4 bases and J 4 bases, leaving 17 bases between the germline ends. Germline V gene data show CDR1 as SEHNR and CDR2 as FQNEAQ (reference sequence). The CDR3 DNA sequence: TGTGCCAGCAGCTCCGGGAGAATAAGCGGATACAATGAGCAGTTCTTC. Translated, it gives CASSSGRISGYNEQFF.

The chain uses TRBV28 and TRBJ2-7, with 8 bases identical to TRBD1. CDR1 and CDR2 from the germline V gene are MDHEN and SYDVKM. The trim removed 10 bases at V and 7 bases at J, leaving 12 bases unmatched. The CDR3 consists of 13 residues. Here the CDR3 reads CATGPDRGEEQYF. In nucleotides, the CDR3 is TGTGCCACGGGGCCAGACAGGGGAGAGGAGCAGTACTTC.

CDR3 region: CASSQDNSELYGYTF. CDR3 bases: TGCGCCAGCAGCCAAGATAATTCAGAACTCTATGGCTACACCTTC. The gene calls are TRBV4-1 and TRBJ1-2, with D unresolved. Trimming pared 0 bases from V and 4 bases from J, leaving 12 bases between. The CDR3 runs 15 residues. Germline V lookup: CDR1 MGHRA, CDR2 YSYEKL.

This chain uses TRBV6-5 with TRBJ2-7; unclear D gene. Looked up from germline, CDR1 is MNHEY and CDR2 is SVGAGI. The CDR3 runs 9 residues. Deletions cut 8 bases from V and 3 bases from J, with 2 bases between. This CDR3 is CASGYEQYF. The CDR3 nucleotides read TGTGCCAGCGGCTACGAGCAGTACTTC.

The V call is TRBV19, the J call TRBJ2-1, with D unclear. CDR3 size: 13 residues. Between the trimmed V and J ends, which lost 5 bases and 7 bases, there was a span of 12 bases. Per the germline V gene, CDR1 is LNHDA and CDR2 is SQIVND (reference sequence). The DNA of the CDR3 is TGTGCCAGTAGTCGTTTCCCCCGTAATGAGCAGTTCTTC. It translates to CASSRFPRNEQFF.

J is TRBJ2-3 and V is TRBV7-6; tentative D call: TRBD2 (6 bases). Looked up from germline, CDR1 is SGHVS and CDR2 is FNYEAQ. Trimming pared 5 bases from V and 10 bases from J, leaving 16 bases between. The CDR3 sequence is 13 residues long. CDR3 loop: CASSTSHGTSQYF. The CDR3 bases are TGTGCCAGCAGCACCAGCCACGGGACTTCGCAGTATTTT.

V usage is TRBV27 and J usage is TRBJ2-6, with D possibly TRBD1 on 5 matching bases. V was pared by 6 bases and J by 2 bases, with 11 bases between. Germline loops: CDR1 MNHEY, CDR2 SMNVEV (reference sequence). This CDR3 contains 15 residues. The chain's CDR3 is CASSPSGTGANVLTF. CDR3 sequence (DNA): TGTGCCAGCAGCCCCTCAGGGACTGGGGCCAACGTCCTGACTTTC.

This clone was seen a single time. J is TRBJ1-3 and V is TRBV5-4; D gene ambiguous. The V and J ends lost 3 bases and 0 bases respectively, with 4 bases between them. The germline V gene has CDR1 SGHNT and CDR2 YYREEE (reference sequence). CDR3 length equals 13 residues. Here the CDR3 reads CASSSGSGNTIYF. The CDR3 DNA follows: TGTGCCAGCAGCTCCGGCTCTGGAAACACCATATATTTT.